This T cell receptor beta chain was documented in a study of cytomegalovirus exposure and HLA in healthy donors. Study-level background: Within the Caucasian-associated ancestry cluster were roughly 81% of the roughly 360 genotyped donors. Study-level points and caveats: In an earlier analysis, productive rearrangement rates for most beta V segments clustered near 87% or 30%. In a later analysis, V- and J-gene trimming of beta chains associated with a DCLRE1C missense variant, replicated independently. As confirmed in vitro, three CMV-associated chains were specific for CMV antigens.

The length of the CDR3 is 16 residues. CDR1 and CDR2 (germline): SGHDT, YYEEEE. After removal of 0 bases from V and 1 base from J, the junction contained 3 bases not matched to a gene. Primers for the PCR totalled 60 Vbeta and 13 Jbeta. Only in-frame clones appear in the TCRdb table, and some are missing; sequencing was by immunoSEQ multiplex PCR. This repertoire shows 150,000 to 200,000 clones, 80% found once; its top ten account for 6.3%. On this clone: Its target is not known.

The receptor was derived from a man aged 40-50 years in good health and CMV-seropositive. Input material: PBMCs. The chain has TRBV5-6 and TRBJ2-3, with 9 bases aligning to TRBD1. The CDR3 is CASSLAGTGRTDTQYF. The CDR3 nucleotides are TGTGCCAGCAGCTTGGCCGGGACAGGGCGCACAGATACGCAGTATTTT.